This TCR beta chain was identified during a study of T cell repertoires in cytomegalovirus infection. Turning to the study itself: CMV infection plus the matching HLA type was flagged by public TCR beta signatures. Regarding the study as a whole: Summed frequency of shared TCR beta families picked out CMV carriers who also had the relevant HLA.

TCRdb passed the reads through MiXCR, listing each CDR3 protein once. The sample contains about 350,000 distinct CDR3 sequences, about 35% of which appear only once. About this clonotype itself: Its specificity is not known.

V was pared by 6 bases and J by 7 bases, with 18 bases between. The CDR3 is 14 residues long. The clonotype originates from a human donor in good health (CMV status not recorded). Some clones in this sample may be carry-over from other donors' samples. This chain links TRBV12-3 or TRBV12-4 with TRBJ1-2; perhaps TRBD1 as D (6 bases). The sample in question was cultured PBMCs, obtained from culture after CMV antigen stimulation. The CDR3 region has the DNA TGTGCCAGCAGAGCCGGGGGGGCGGGTGGTGGCTACACCTTC. This sequence encodes CASRAGGAGGGYTF.